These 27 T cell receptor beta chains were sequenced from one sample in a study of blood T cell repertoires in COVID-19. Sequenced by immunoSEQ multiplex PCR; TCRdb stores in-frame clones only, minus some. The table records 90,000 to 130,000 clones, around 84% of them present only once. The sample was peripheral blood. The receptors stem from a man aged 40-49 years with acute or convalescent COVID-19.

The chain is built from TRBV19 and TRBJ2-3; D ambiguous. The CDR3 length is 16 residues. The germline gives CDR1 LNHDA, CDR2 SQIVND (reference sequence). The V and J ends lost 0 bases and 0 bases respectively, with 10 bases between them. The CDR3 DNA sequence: TGTGCCAGTAGTATAGAATCAGGTACTAGCACAGATACGCAGTATTTT. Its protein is CASSIESGTSTDTQYF.

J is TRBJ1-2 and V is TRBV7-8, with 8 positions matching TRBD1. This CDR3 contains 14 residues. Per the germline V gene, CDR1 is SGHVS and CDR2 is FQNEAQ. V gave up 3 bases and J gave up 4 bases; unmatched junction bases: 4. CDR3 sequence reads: CASSFRDRSYGYTF. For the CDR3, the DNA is TGTGCCAGCAGCTTCCGGGACAGGAGCTATGGCTACACCTTC. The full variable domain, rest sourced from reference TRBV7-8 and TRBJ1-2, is GAGVSQSPRYKVAKRGQDVALRCDPISGHVSLFWYQQALGQGPEFLTYFQNEAQLDKSGLPSDRFFAERPEGSVSTLKIQRTQQEDSAVYLCASSFRDRSYGYTFGSGTRLTVV.

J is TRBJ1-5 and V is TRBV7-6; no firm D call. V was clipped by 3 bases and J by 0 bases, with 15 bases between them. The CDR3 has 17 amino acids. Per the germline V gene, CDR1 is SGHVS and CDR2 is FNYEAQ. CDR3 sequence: CASSFDTKPTSNQPQHF. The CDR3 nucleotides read TGTGCCAGCAGCTTCGACACCAAACCAACTAGCAATCAGCCCCAGCATTTT.

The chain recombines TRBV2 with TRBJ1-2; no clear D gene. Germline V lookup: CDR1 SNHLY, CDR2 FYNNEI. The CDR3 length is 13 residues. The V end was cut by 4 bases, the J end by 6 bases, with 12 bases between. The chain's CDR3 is CASSVSLRDGYTF. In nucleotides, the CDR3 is TGTGCCAGCAGTGTCTCTTTAAGAGATGGCTACACCTTC.

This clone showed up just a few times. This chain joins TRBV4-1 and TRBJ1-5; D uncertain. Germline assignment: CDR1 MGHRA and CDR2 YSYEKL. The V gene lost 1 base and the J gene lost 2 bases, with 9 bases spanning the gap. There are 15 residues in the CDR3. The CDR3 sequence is CASSQGYGRNQPQHF. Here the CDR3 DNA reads TGCGCCAGCAGCCAAGGTTATGGCCGCAATCAGCCCCAGCATTTT.

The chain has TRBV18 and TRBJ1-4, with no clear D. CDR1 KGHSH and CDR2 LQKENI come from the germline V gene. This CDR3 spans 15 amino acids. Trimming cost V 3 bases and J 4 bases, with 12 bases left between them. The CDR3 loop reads CASSPGGEHNEKLFF. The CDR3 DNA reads TGTGCCAGCTCACCGGGCGGGGAGCATAATGAAAAACTGTTTTTT.

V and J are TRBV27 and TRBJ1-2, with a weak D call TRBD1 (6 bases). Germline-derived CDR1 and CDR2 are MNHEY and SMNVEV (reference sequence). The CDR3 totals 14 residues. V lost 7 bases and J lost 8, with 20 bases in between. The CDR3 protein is CASNPGGLLGGYTF. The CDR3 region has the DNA TGTGCCAGCAACCCCGGGGGGCTTTTAGGAGGCTACACCTTC.

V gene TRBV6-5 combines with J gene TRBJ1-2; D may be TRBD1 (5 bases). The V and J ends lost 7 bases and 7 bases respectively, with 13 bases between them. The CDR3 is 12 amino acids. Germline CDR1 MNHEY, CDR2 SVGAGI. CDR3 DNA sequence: TGTGCCAGCATGGGATTCGGGGGTGGCTACACCTTC. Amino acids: CASMGFGGGYTF.

CDR3 DNA sequence: TGTGCCAGCTCAAAGTCTGGAGCAACTAATGAAAAACTGTTTTTT. Translation: CASSKSGATNEKLFF. This sequence joins TRBV25-1 and TRBJ1-4; D gene ambiguous. The length of the CDR3 is 15 residues. The V gene's germline CDR1 is MGHDK and CDR2 SYGVNS. Trimming took off 8 bases at V and 0 bases at J, with 13 bases between the two ends.

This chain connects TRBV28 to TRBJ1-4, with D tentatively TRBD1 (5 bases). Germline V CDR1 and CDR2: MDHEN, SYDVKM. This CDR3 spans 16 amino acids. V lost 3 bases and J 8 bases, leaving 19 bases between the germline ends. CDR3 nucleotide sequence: TGTGCCAGCAGTTTCTCTCCGGGGGTTCAAGGGGAAAAACTGTTTTTT. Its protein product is CASSFSPGVQGEKLFF.

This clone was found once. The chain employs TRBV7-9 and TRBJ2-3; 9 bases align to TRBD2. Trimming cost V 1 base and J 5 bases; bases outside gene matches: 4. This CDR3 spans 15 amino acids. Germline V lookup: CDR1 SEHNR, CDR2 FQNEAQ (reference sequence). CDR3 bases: TGTGCCAGCAGCTTAGGCGGGAGGGCCAGAGATACGCAGTATTTT. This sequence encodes CASSLGGRARDTQYF.

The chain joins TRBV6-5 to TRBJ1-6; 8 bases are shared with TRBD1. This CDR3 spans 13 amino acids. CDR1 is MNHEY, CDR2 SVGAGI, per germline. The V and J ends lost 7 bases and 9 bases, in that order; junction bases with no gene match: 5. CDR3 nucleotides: TGTGCCAGCACTGGACAGGGCGCTTCACCCCTCCACTTT. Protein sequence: CASTGQGASPLHF.

CDR3 sequence (DNA): TGTGCCAGCAGTTACGGAGGGGCGACCACAGATACGCAGTATTTT. Its protein is CASSYGGATTDTQYF. The chain carries TRBV6-6 and TRBJ2-3, with a tentative D call TRBD2 (6 bases). Trimming pared 2 bases from V and 2 bases from J, leaving 11 bases between. CDR1 and CDR2 from the germline V gene are MNHNY and SVGAGI (reference sequence). The CDR3 covers 15 residues.

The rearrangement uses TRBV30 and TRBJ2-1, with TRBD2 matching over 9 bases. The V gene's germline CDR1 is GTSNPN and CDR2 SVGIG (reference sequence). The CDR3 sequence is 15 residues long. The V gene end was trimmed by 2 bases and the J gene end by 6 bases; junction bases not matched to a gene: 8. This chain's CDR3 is CAWSPGLAGVNEQFF. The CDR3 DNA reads TGTGCCTGGAGTCCGGGACTAGCTGGGGTCAATGAGCAGTTCTTC.

The CDR3 region has the DNA TGTGCCAGCCGTGGCGCCGGGGTCTATGGCTACACCTTC. This gives the protein CASRGAGVYGYTF. The rearrangement links TRBV19 to TRBJ1-2, with unresolved D. CDR1 is LNHDA and CDR2 is SQIVND in the germline V gene (reference sequence). V gave up 9 bases and J gave up 4 bases, with 15 bases separating them. The CDR3 length is 13 residues.

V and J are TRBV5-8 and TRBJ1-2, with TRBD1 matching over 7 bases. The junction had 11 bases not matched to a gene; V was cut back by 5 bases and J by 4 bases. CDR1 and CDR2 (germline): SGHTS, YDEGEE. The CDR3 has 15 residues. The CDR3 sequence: CASRRRDRSGYGYTF. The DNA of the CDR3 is TGTGCCAGCAGACGCCGGGACAGATCAGGCTATGGCTACACCTTC.

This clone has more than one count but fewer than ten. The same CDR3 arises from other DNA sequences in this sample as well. CDR3 bases: TGTGCCAGTAGTGTCGGACAGGGGAATCAGCCCCAGCATTTT. Its protein product is CASSVGQGNQPQHF. This chain joins TRBV19 and TRBJ1-5, with 9 bases identical to TRBD1. The CDR3 length is 14 residues. Germline CDR1 LNHDA, CDR2 SQIVND (reference sequence). V was clipped by 5 bases and J by 4 bases; unmatched bases: 3.

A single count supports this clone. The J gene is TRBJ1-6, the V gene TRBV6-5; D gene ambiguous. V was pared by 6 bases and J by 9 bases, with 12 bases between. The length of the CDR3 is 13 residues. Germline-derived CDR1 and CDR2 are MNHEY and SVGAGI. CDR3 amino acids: CASSRVGSSPLHF. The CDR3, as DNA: TGTGCCAGCAGCCGAGTGGGGAGTTCACCCCTCCACTTT.

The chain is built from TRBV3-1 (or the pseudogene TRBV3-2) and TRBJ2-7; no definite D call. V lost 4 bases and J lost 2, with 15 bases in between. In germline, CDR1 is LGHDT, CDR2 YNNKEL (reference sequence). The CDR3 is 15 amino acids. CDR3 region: CASSRLGTRTYEQYF. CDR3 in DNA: TGTGCCAGCAGCCGGCTGGGCACACGTACCTACGAGCAGTACTTC.

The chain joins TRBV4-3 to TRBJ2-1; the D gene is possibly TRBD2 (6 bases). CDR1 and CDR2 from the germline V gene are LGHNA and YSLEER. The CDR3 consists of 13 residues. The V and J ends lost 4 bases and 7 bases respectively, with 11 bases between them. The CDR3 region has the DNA TGCGCCAGCAGCCCCCCCAGCGGGAATGAGCAGTTCTTC. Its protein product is CASSPPSGNEQFF.

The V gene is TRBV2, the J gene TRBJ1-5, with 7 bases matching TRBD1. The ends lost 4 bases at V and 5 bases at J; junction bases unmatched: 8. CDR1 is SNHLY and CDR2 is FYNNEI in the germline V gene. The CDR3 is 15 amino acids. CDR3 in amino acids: CASSVGGGFYQPQHF. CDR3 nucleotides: TGTGCCAGCAGTGTTGGAGGGGGCTTTTATCAGCCCCAGCATTTT.

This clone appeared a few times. In DNA, the CDR3 is TGCGCCAGCAGTACCTCCGGGATAACCTACGAGCAGTACTTC. This sequence encodes CASSTSGITYEQYF. V is TRBV5-1 and J is TRBJ2-7; D possibly corresponds to TRBD2 (5 bases). This CDR3 spans 14 amino acids. V lost 5 bases to trimming and J lost 2 bases, with 14 bases between them. CDR1 and CDR2 (germline): SGHRS, YFSETQ.

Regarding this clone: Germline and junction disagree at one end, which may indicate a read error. CDR3 DNA sequence: TGTGCTAGCAGCCTAGCGGGAGCAGGAGAGACCCAGTACTTC. Residues: CASSLAGAGETQYF. The chain uses TRBV7-7 and TRBJ2-5, with TRBD2 matching over 10 bases. In germline, CDR1 is SSHAT, CDR2 FNYEAQ (reference sequence). CDR3 size: 14 residues. Based on the CDR3 plus reference TRBV7-7 and TRBJ2-5, the full variable domain is GAGVSQSPRYKVTKRGQDVTLRCDPISSHATLYWYQQALGQGPEFLTYFNYEAQPDKSGLPSDRFSAERPEGSISTLTIQRTEQRDSAMYRCASSLAGAGETQYFGPGTRLLVL.

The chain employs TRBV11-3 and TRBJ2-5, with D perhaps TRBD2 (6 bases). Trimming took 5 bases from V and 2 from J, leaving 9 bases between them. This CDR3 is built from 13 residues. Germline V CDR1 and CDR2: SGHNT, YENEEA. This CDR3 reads CASSPGSQETQYF. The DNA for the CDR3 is TGTGCCAGCAGCCCCGGGAGTCAAGAGACCCAGTACTTC.

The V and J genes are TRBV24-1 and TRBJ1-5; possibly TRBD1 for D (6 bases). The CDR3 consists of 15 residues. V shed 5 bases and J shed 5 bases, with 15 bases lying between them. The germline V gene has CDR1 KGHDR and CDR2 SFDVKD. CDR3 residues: CATSGGGPGYQPQHF. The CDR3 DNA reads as TGTGCCACCAGTGGGGGGGGCCCGGGGTATCAGCCCCAGCATTTT.

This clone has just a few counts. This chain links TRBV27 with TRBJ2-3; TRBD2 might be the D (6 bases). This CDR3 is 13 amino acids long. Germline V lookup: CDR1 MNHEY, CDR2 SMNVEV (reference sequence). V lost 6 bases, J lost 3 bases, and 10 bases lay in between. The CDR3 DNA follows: TGTGCCAGCAGCCCACTAGCTACAGATACGCAGTATTTT. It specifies CASSPLATDTQYF.

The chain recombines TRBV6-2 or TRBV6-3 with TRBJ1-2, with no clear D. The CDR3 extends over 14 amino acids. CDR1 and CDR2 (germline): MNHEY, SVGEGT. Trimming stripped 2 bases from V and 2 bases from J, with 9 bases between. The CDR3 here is CASSYTGGNYGYTF. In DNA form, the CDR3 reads TGTGCCAGCAGTTACACGGGAGGAAACTATGGCTACACCTTC.